This TCR beta chain originates from a study of neoadjuvant nivolumab and ipilimumab in lung cancer. Germline assignment: CDR1 SGHRS and CDR2 YFSETQ. Trimming removed 0 bases from V and 4 bases from J, with 10 bases in between. The CDR3 contains 14 residues. The protocol was immunoSEQ multiplex PCR, while the TCRdb copy is restricted to in-frame clones and leaves out a portion. The sample yields 44,000 or so clones, about 89% seen once. Study-level results: From pretherapy to surgery, tumor richness and clonality rose with dual therapy.

On this clone: Its antigen is not known.

The chain combines TRBV5-1 with TRBJ1-1; no clear D gene. The sequence was obtained from an adult with non-small cell lung cancer. Some clones in this sample may be carry-over from other donors' samples. The sequencing here drew on blood, taken before neoadjuvant nivolumab, alone or with ipilimumab. The CDR3 spells CASSLGHLSTEAFF. The DNA of the CDR3 is TGCGCCAGCAGCTTGGGACACCTGTCCACTGAAGCTTTCTTT.